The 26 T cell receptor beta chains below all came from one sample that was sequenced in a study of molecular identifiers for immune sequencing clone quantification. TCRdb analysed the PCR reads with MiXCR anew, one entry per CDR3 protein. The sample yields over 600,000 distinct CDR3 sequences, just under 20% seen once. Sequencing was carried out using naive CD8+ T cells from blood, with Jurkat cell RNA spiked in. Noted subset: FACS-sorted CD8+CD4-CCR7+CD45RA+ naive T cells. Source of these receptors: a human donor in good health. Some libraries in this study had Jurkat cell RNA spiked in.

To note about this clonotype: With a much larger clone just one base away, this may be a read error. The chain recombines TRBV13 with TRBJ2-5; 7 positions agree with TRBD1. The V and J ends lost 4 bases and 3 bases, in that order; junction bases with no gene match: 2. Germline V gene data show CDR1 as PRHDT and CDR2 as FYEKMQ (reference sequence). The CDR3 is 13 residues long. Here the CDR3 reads CASSSGQKETQYF. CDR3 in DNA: TGTGCCAGCAGCTCGGGACAGAAAGAGACCCAGTACTTC.

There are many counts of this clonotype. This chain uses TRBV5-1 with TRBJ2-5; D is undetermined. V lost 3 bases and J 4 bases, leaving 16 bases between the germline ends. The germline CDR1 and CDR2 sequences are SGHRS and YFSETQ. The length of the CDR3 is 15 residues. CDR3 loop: CASSSGHTTSETQYF. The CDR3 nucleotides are TGCGCCAGCAGCTCCGGGCACACAACGTCAGAGACCCAGTACTTC.

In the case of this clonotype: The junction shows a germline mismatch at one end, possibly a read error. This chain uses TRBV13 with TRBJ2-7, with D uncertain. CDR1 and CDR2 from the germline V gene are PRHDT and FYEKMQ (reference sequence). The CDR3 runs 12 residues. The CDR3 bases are TGTGTCAGCAGCCCCGCCCCCTACGAGCAGTACTTC. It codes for CVSSPAPYEQYF.

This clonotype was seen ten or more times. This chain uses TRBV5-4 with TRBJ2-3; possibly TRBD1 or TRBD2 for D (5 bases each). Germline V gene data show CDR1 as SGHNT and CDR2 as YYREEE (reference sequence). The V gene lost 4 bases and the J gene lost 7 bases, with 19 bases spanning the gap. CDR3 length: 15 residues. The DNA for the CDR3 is TGTGCCAGCAGCGGGACGGGCCTCACCGCGTATACGCAGTATTTT. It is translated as CASSGTGLTAYTQYF.

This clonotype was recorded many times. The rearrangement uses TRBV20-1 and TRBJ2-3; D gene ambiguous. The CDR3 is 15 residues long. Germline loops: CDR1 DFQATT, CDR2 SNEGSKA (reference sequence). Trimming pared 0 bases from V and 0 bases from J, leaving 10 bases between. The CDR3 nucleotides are TGCAGTGCTAGAGACATGGTTAAGAGCACAGATACGCAGTATTTT. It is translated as CSARDMVKSTDTQYF.

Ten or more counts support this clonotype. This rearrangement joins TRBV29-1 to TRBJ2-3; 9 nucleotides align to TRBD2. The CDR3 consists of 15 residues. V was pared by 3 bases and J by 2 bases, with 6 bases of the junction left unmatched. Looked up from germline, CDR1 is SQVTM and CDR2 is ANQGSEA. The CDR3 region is CSVDGGGGLTDTQYF. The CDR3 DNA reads TGCAGCGTTGACGGCGGGGGGGGACTCACAGATACGCAGTATTTT.

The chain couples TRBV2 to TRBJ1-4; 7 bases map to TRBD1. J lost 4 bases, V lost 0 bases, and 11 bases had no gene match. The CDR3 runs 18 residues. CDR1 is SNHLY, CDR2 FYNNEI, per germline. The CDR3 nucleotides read TGTGCCAGCAGTGAAGCCGTTATAGGGGGCATTGGTAATGAAAAACTGTTTTTT. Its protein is CASSEAVIGGIGNEKLFF.

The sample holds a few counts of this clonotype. This chain's CDR3 is CASSLPQGTYNEQFF. CDR3 DNA: TGTGCCAGCAGTTTACCACAGGGGACCTACAATGAGCAGTTCTTC. The chain combines TRBV12-3 or TRBV12-4 with TRBJ2-1; 7 positions match TRBD1. J gave up 2 bases and V 2 bases, and 3 bases lay outside the gene matches. The CDR3 runs to 15 residues.

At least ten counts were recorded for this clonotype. The DNA for the CDR3 is TGCAGTGCATCACCGGGACTAGCCACGTACGAGCAGTACTTC. It codes for CSASPGLATYEQYF. The chain couples TRBV20-1 to TRBJ2-7; TRBD2 aligns across 9 bases. The CDR3 sequence is 14 residues long. Germline trimming cut 6 bases from V and 4 bases from J; bases unmatched to any gene: 10. Germline CDR1 is DFQATT and CDR2 is SNEGSKA (reference sequence).

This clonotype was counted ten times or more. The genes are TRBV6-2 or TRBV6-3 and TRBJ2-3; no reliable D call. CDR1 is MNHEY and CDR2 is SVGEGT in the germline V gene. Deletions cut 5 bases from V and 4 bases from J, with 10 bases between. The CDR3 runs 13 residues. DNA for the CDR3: TGTGCCAGCAGTGCCCATGAGGCAGATACGCAGTATTTT. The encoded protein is CASSAHEADTQYF.

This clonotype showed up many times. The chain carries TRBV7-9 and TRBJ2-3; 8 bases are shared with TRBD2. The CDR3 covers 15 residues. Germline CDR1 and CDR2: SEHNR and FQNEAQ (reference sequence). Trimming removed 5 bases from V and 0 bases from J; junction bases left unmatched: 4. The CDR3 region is CASSRTSRSTDTQYF. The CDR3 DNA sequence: TGTGCCAGCAGCCGGACTAGCCGAAGCACAGATACGCAGTATTTT.

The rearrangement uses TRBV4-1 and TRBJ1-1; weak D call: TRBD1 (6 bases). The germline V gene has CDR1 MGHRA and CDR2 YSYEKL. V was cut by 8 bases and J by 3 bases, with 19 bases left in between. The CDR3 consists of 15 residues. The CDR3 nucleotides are TGCGCCAGCGGCCGCCTAACAGGGTCCGACACTGAAGCTTTCTTT. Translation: CASGRLTGSDTEAFF.

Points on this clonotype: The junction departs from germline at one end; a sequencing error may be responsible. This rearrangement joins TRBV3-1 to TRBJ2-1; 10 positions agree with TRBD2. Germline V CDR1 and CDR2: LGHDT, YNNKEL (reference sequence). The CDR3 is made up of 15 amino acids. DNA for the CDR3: TGTGCCAGCAGCCCACTAGCGGGGTCCTACAATGAGCAGTCCTTC. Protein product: CASSPLAGSYNEQSF.

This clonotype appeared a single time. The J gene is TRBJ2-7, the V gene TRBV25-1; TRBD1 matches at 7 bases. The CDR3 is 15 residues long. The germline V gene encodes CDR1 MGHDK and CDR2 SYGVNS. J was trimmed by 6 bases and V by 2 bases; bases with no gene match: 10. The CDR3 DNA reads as TGTGCCAGCAGTGAAAGGGACAGAATATCGGGCGAGCAGTACTTC. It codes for CASSERDRISGEQYF.

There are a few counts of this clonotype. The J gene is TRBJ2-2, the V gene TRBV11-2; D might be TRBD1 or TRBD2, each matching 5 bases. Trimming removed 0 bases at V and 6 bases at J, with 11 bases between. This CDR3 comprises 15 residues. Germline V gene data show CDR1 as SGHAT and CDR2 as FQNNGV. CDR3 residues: CASSLDLGVAGELFF. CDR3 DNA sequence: TGTGCCAGCAGCTTAGATCTGGGGGTTGCCGGGGAGCTGTTTTTT.

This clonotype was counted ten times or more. The CDR3 spells CASSDVTGEWYEQYF. CDR3 coding DNA: TGTGCCAGCAGTGATGTGACAGGGGAGTGGTACGAGCAGTACTTC. This chain links TRBV2 with TRBJ2-7; TRBD1 matches at 8 bases. CDR1 is SNHLY, CDR2 FYNNEI, per germline. CDR3 length: 15 residues. V lost 3 bases and J lost 4; bases outside the gene matches: 8.

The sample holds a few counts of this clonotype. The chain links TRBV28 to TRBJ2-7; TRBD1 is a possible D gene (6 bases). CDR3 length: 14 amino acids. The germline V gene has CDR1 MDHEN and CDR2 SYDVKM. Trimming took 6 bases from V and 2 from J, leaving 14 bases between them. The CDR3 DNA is TGTGCCAGCAGGGCCTTACAGGGTACCTACGAGCAGTACTTC. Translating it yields CASRALQGTYEQYF. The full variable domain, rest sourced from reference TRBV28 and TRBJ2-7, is DVKVTQSSRYLVKRTGEKVFLECVQDMDHENMFWYRQDPGLGLRLIYFSYDVKMKEKGDIPEGYSVSREKKERFSLILESASTNQTSMYLCASRALQGTYEQYFGPGTRLTVT.

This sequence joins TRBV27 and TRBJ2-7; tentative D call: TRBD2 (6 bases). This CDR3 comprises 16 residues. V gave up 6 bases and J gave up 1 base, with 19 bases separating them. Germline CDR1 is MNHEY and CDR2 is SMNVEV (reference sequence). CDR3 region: CASSPLGGRMSYEQYF. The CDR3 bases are TGTGCCAGCAGCCCCCTGGGGGGAAGGATGTCCTACGAGCAGTACTTC.

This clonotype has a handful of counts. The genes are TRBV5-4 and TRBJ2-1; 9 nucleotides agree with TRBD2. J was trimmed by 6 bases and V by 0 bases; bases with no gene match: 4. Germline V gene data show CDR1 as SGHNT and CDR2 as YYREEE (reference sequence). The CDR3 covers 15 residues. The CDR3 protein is CASSLETSGTNEQFF. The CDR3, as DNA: TGTGCCAGCAGCTTGGAGACTAGCGGAACCAATGAGCAGTTCTTC.

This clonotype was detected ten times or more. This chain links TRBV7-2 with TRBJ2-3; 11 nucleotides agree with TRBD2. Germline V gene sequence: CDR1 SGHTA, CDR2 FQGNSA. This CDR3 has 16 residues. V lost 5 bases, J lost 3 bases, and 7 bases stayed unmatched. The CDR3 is CASSTYSGGATDTQYF. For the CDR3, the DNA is TGTGCCAGCAGCACCTATAGCGGGGGGGCGACAGATACGCAGTATTTT.

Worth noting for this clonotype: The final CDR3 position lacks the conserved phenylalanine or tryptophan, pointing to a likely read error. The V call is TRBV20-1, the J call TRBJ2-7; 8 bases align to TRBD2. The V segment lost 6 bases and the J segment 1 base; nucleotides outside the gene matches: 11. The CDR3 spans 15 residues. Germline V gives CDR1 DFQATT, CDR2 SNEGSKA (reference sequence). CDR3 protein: CSAAPGLVRSYEQYL. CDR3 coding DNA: TGCAGTGCCGCCCCGGGACTAGTCAGGTCCTACGAGCAGTACCTC.

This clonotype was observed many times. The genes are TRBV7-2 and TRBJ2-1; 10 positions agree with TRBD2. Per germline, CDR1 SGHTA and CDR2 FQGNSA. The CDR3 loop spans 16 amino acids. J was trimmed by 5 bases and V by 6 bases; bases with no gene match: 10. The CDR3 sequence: CASRTDGLAVHNEQFF. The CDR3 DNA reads TGTGCCAGCAGAACAGACGGACTAGCGGTCCACAATGAGCAGTTCTTC.

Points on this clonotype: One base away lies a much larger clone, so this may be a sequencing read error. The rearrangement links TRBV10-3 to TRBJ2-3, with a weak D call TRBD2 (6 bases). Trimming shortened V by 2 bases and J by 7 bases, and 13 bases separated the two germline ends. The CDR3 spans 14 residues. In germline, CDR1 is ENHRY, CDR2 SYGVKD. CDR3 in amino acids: CAISEPWDSNTQYF. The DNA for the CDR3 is TGTGCCATCAGTGAGCCCTGGGACTCAAATACGCAGTATTTT.

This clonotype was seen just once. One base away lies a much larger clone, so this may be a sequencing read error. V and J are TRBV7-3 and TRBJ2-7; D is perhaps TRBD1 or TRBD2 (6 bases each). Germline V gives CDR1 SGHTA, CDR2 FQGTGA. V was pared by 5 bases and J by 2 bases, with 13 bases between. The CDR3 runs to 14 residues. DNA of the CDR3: TGTGCCAGCAGCCAGAGGGGGGAACCCTACGAGCAGTACTTC. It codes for CASSQRGEPYEQYF.

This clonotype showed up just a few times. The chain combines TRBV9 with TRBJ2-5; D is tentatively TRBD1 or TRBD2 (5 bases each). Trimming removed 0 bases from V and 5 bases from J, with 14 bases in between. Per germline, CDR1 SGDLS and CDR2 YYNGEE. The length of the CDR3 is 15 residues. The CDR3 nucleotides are TGTGCCAGCAGCGTAGTGGGGAACTGGGGGGAGACCCAGTACTTC. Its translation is CASSVVGNWGETQYF.

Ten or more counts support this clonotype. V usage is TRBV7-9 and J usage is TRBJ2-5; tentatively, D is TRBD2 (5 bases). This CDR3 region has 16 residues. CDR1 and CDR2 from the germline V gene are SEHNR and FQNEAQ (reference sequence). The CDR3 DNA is TGTGCTGCAAGGACTCCTGGAGGATTAAACCAAGAGACCCAGTACTTC. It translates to CAARTPGGLNQETQYF.